This is a list of T cell receptor beta chains from one sample in a study of blood T cell repertoires in COVID-19. Method: immunoSEQ multiplex PCR; TCRdb's copy keeps in-frame clones and lacks some. The sample includes just under 150,000 clones, over 85% of them seen just once. Source material: peripheral blood. Every receptor here comes from a human donor in a cohort sampled during active COVID-19. CDR3s include the opening cysteine and the closing phenylalanine or tryptophan. D genes are given only for firm matches. Size is omitted from some rows. Given values are once, few, many or a class for expanded clones.

D: TRBD1
J: TRBJ1-2
size: NA
V: TRBV6-2/TRBV6-3
CDR3: CASSRSGTGVLANYGYTF
DNA: TGTGCCAGCAGCCGTTCCGGGACAGGGGTGTTAGCTAACTATGGCTACACCTTC

D: NA
J: TRBJ1-3
size: NA
V: TRBV5-1
CDR3: CASSLGYRAGNTIYF
DNA: TGCGCCAGCAGCTTGGGCTACAGGGCTGGAAACACCATATATTTT

D: NA
J: TRBJ1-2
size: NA
V: TRBV18
CDR3: CASSPRTGLNYGYTF
DNA: TGTGCCAGCTCACCACGCACAGGGCTAAACTATGGCTACACCTTC

D: NA
J: TRBJ2-1
size: NA
V: TRBV6-4
CDR3: CASSARTNSYNEQFF
DNA: TGTGCCAGCAGTGCGAGGACAAACTCCTACAATGAGCAGTTCTTC

D: TRBD1
J: TRBJ1-2
size: NA
V: TRBV4-1
CDR3: CASSQDRQGNYGYTF
DNA: TGCGCCAGCAGCCAAGACCGACAGGGGAACTATGGCTACACCTTC

D: TRBD1
J: TRBJ1-2
size: NA
V: TRBV6-6
CDR3: CASSRTGDHYGYTF
DNA: TGTGCCAGCAGCCGGACAGGGGATCACTATGGCTACACCTTC

D: NA
J: TRBJ2-6
size: NA
V: TRBV4-1
CDR3: CASSQRTSGSGANVLTF
DNA: TGCGCCAGCAGCCAAAGGACTTCCGGCTCTGGGGCCAACGTCCTGACTTTC

D: TRBD2
J: TRBJ2-5
size: NA
V: TRBV9
CDR3: CASSPTWSRGVYQETQYF
DNA: TGTGCCAGCAGCCCCACGTGGTCCCGGGGGGTATACCAAGAGACCCAGTACTTC

D: NA
J: TRBJ2-5
size: NA
V: TRBV5-1
CDR3: CASSPARPTQETQYF
DNA: TGCGCCAGCAGCCCCGCCAGGCCTACCCAAGAGACCCAGTACTTC

D: TRBD1
J: TRBJ1-4
size: NA
V: TRBV7-9
CDR3: CASSSDRANEKLFF
DNA: TGTGCCAGCAGCTCGGACAGGGCAAATGAAAAACTGTTTTTT

D: NA
J: TRBJ1-5
size: NA
V: TRBV5-6
CDR3: CASSGASGQPQHF
DNA: TGTGCCAGCAGCGGGGCATCGGGTCAGCCCCAGCATTTT

D: NA
J: TRBJ1-2
size: once
V: TRBV29-1
CDR3: CSVRDSNYGYTF
DNA: TGCAGCGTTCGCGACAGTAACTATGGCTACACCTTC

D: NA
J: TRBJ1-2
size: NA
V: TRBV10-3
CDR3: CAITGEGSGYTF
DNA: TGTGCCATCACCGGAGAGGGATCTGGCTACACCTTC

D: TRBD2
J: TRBJ2-5
size: NA
V: TRBV3-1/TRBV3-2
CDR3: CASSRTSGGIETQYF
DNA: TGTGCCAGCAGCCGAACTAGCGGGGGGATAGAGACCCAGTACTTC

D: TRBD1
J: TRBJ2-7
size: NA
V: TRBV5-1
CDR3: CASSTNRGSLEQYF
DNA: TGCGCCAGCAGCACAAACAGGGGGTCTCTCGAGCAGTACTTC

D: NA
J: TRBJ2-5
size: NA
V: TRBV6-5
CDR3: CASSSRHLTQTQYF
DNA: TGTGCCAGCAGTTCGAGGCACCTAACACAGACCCAGTACTTC

D: TRBD1
J: TRBJ2-3
size: NA
V: TRBV19
CDR3: CARGQVITDTQYF
DNA: TGTGCCAGAGGACAGGTGATCACAGATACGCAGTATTTT

D: NA
J: TRBJ2-1
size: NA
V: TRBV5-4
CDR3: CASSLETDYNEQFF
DNA: TGTGCCAGCAGCCTGGAGACAGACTACAATGAGCAGTTCTTC

D: NA
J: TRBJ1-1
size: NA
V: TRBV9
CDR3: CASSSGDVPMNTEAFF
DNA: TGTGCCAGCAGCAGCGGGGATGTCCCCATGAACACTGAAGCTTTCTTT

D: NA
J: TRBJ2-7
size: NA
V: TRBV7-3
CDR3: CASGPEAGEQYF
DNA: TGTGCCAGCGGCCCGGAGGCGGGAGAGCAGTACTTC

D: NA
J: TRBJ1-2
size: NA
V: TRBV5-5
CDR3: CASSLAVAGAYGYTF
DNA: TGTGCCAGCAGCCTGGCGGTGGCAGGGGCCTATGGCTACACCTTC

D: TRBD2
J: TRBJ2-5
size: once
V: TRBV11-2
CDR3: CASSPGTSGGSRETQYF
DNA: TGTGCCAGCAGCCCGGGGACTAGCGGGGGAAGTAGAGAGACCCAGTACTTC

D: TRBD1
J: TRBJ2-5
size: NA
V: TRBV7-2
CDR3: CASSPRQGAETQYF
DNA: TGTGCCAGCAGCCCGAGACAGGGCGCAGAGACCCAGTACTTC

D: NA
J: TRBJ2-6
size: once
V: TRBV7-2
CDR3: CASSFRGSGANVLTF
DNA: TGTGCCAGCAGCTTTAGGGGATCCGGGGCCAACGTCCTGACTTTC

D: NA
J: TRBJ1-4
size: NA
V: TRBV29-1
CDR3: CSVEGGAEKLFF
DNA: TGCAGCGTTGAAGGGGGAGCTGAAAAACTGTTTTTT

D: NA
J: TRBJ1-3
size: NA
V: TRBV12-3/TRBV12-4
CDR3: CAGGPHSGNTIYF
DNA: TGTGCAGGAGGTCCGCACTCTGGAAACACCATATATTTT

D: TRBD2
J: TRBJ2-1
size: NA
V: TRBV6-5
CDR3: CASSPRGDSYNEQFF
DNA: TGTGCCAGCAGCCCCCGGGGGGACTCCTACAATGAGCAGTTCTTC

D: NA
J: TRBJ2-7
size: few
V: TRBV5-8
CDR3: CASSLGRHKQYF
DNA: TGTGCCAGCAGCTTGGGGCGGCATAAGCAGTACTTC

D: NA
J: TRBJ1-6
size: NA
V: TRBV5-1
CDR3: CASSLAQGSSPLHF
DNA: TGCGCCAGCAGCTTGGCCCAGGGCAGTTCACCCCTCCACTTT

D: NA
J: TRBJ1-5
size: NA
V: TRBV5-4
CDR3: CASSLWSTGGNQPQHF
DNA: TGTGCCAGCAGCTTGTGGTCGACAGGTGGGAATCAGCCCCAGCATTTT

D: TRBD1
J: TRBJ2-7
size: NA
V: TRBV6-6
CDR3: CASSYFPGTEKQYF
DNA: TGTGCCAGCAGTTACTTCCCCGGGACAGAAAAGCAGTACTTC

D: TRBD1
J: TRBJ2-2
size: NA
V: TRBV7-2
CDR3: CASRVGGWTGELFF
DNA: TGTGCCAGCCGGGTAGGGGGCTGGACCGGGGAGCTGTTTTTT

D: NA
J: TRBJ2-2
size: once
V: TRBV6-5
CDR3: CASRLMGRNTGELFF
DNA: TGTGCCAGCCGGTTAATGGGGCGTAACACCGGGGAGCTGTTTTTT

D: TRBD1
J: TRBJ1-2
size: few
V: TRBV7-9
CDR3: CASSAGQGIGYTF
DNA: TGTGCCAGCAGCGCTGGACAGGGGATTGGCTACACCTTC

D: NA
J: TRBJ2-7
size: few
V: TRBV7-3
CDR3: CASSLDPGVEQYF
DNA: TGTGCCAGCAGCTTGGATCCAGGGGTCGAGCAGTACTTC

D: TRBD2
J: TRBJ2-7
size: NA
V: TRBV3-1/TRBV3-2
CDR3: CASSQGPSGGYEQYF
DNA: TGTGCCAGCAGCCAAGGGCCTAGCGGGGGCTACGAGCAGTACTTC

D: NA
J: TRBJ1-5
size: NA
V: TRBV2
CDR3: CASSELRGGASNQPQHF
DNA: TGTGCCAGCAGTGAATTGAGGGGGGGAGCGAGCAATCAGCCCCAGCATTTT

D: NA
J: TRBJ1-1
size: NA
V: TRBV20-1
CDR3: CSASDGGLPPMNTEAFF
DNA: TGCAGTGCTAGTGACGGGGGGCTCCCCCCCATGAACACTGAAGCTTTCTTT

D: NA
J: TRBJ1-4
size: NA
V: TRBV27
CDR3: CASSSRVDEKLFF
DNA: TGTGCCAGCAGTTCCAGGGTGGATGAAAAACTGTTTTTT

D: TRBD2
J: TRBJ2-1
size: NA
V: TRBV12-5
CDR3: CASGLVLAGGGEQFF
DNA: TGTGCTAGTGGTTTGGTACTAGCGGGGGGCGGTGAGCAGTTCTTC

D: TRBD1
J: TRBJ2-1
size: NA
V: TRBV5-4
CDR3: CASSLGGQGSENNEQFF
DNA: TGTGCCAGCAGCTTGGGAGGACAGGGATCGGAAAACAATGAGCAGTTCTTC

D: NA
J: TRBJ2-7
size: NA
V: TRBV5-1
CDR3: CASSPGADSYEQYF
DNA: TGCGCCAGCAGCCCGGGAGCGGATTCCTACGAGCAGTACTTC

D: NA
J: TRBJ2-1
size: NA
V: TRBV11-2
CDR3: CASSSGLSYNEQFF
DNA: TGTGCCAGCAGCTCTGGACTCTCCTACAATGAGCAGTTCTTC

D: TRBD1
J: TRBJ2-7
size: NA
V: TRBV9
CDR3: CASSAAQGRNEQYF
DNA: TGTGCCAGCAGCGCAGCACAGGGGCGGAACGAGCAGTACTTC

D: TRBD2
J: TRBJ2-7
size: NA
V: TRBV6-2/TRBV6-3
CDR3: CASSLRLAGFPSYEQYF
DNA: TGTGCCAGCAGTTTGAGGCTAGCGGGGTTTCCGTCCTACGAGCAGTACTTC

D: NA
J: TRBJ1-5
size: NA
V: TRBV13
CDR3: CASSLGGKLGSGPQHF
DNA: TGTGCCAGCAGCTTAGGCGGGAAGTTAGGGAGTGGCCCCCAGCATTTT

D: NA
J: TRBJ2-1
size: NA
V: TRBV9
CDR3: CASSVGQGGSYNEQFF
DNA: TGTGCCAGCAGCGTAGGACAGGGAGGATCCTACAATGAGCAGTTCTTC

D: NA
J: TRBJ2-7
size: NA
V: TRBV9
CDR3: CASSGGSKPYEQYF
DNA: TGTGCCAGCAGCGGGGGCTCCAAACCCTACGAGCAGTACTTC

D: TRBD1
J: TRBJ2-4
size: NA
V: TRBV5-6
CDR3: CASSVTGTGSLQYF
DNA: TGTGCCAGCAGCGTAACCGGGACAGGGTCTCTTCAGTACTTC

D: TRBD2
J: TRBJ2-1
size: NA
V: TRBV15
CDR3: CATSRESLAGAYNEQFF
DNA: TGTGCCACCAGCAGAGAAAGTCTAGCGGGTGCCTACAATGAGCAGTTCTTC

D: TRBD2
J: TRBJ2-3
size: NA
V: TRBV5-1
CDR3: CASSPDSGSITDTQYF
DNA: TGCGCCAGCAGCCCTGACAGCGGGAGCATTACAGATACGCAGTATTTT

D: NA
J: TRBJ2-6
size: NA
V: TRBV3-1/TRBV3-2
CDR3: CASSHLPRDWHSGANVLTF
DNA: TGTGCCAGCAGCCACCTACCCCGGGACTGGCACTCTGGGGCCAACGTCCTGACTTTC

D: NA
J: TRBJ1-1
size: NA
V: TRBV7-9
CDR3: CASSPQTNTEAFF
DNA: TGTGCCAGCAGCCCACAGACCAACACTGAAGCTTTCTTT

D: NA
J: TRBJ2-7
size: NA
V: TRBV5-1
CDR3: CASSFEGGPYEQYF
DNA: TGCGCCAGCAGCTTCGAGGGGGGGCCATACGAGCAGTACTTC

D: NA
J: TRBJ1-2
size: NA
V: TRBV4-2
CDR3: CAASEGNYGYTF
DNA: TGTGCCGCTTCTGAGGGAAACTATGGCTACACCTTC